These 23 T cell receptor beta chains were all obtained from the same sample, sequenced in a study of Ad26.COV2.S vaccination and SARS-CoV-2 variants. Regarding treatment: some 19 received Ad26.COV2.S at low or high dose, single or two shots; about 5 received placebo; per-sample allocation not given. After the first vaccine or placebo injection, samples were drawn on day 63. The data were produced by immunoSEQ multiplex PCR, yet TCRdb's version contains in-frame clones alone and is incomplete. The sample consists of about 400,000 clones, 80% to 90% of them appearing once. The material sequenced was peripheral blood, taken in a trial of Ad26.COV2.S vaccine versus placebo. All receptors derive from a person aged 18-65 years who received the Ad26.COV2.S COVID-19 vaccine or a placebo.

V gene TRBV4-1 combines with J gene TRBJ2-1; TRBD1 aligns across 7 bases. Germline V gene sequence: CDR1 MGHRA, CDR2 YSYEKL. The CDR3 totals 14 residues. Trimming removed 1 base from V and 8 bases from J; junction bases left unmatched: 5. CDR3: CASSQGQGFYEQFF. In nucleotides, the CDR3 is TGCGCCAGCAGCCAAGGACAGGGTTTTTATGAGCAGTTCTTC.

The J gene is TRBJ2-5, the V gene TRBV5-4, with 9 bases lining up with TRBD2. The CDR3 sequence is 14 residues long. V gave up 4 bases and J gave up 1 base; unmatched junction bases: 2. Germline V CDR1 and CDR2: SGHNT, YYREEE (reference sequence). This chain's CDR3 is CASSVGLAQETQYF. The CDR3 DNA reads as TGTGCCAGCAGCGTGGGACTAGCCCAAGAGACCCAGTACTTC.

The chain recombines TRBV7-2 with TRBJ1-4; weak D call: TRBD1 (6 bases). CDR3 length: 18 amino acids. The V end lost 7 bases, the J end lost 3 bases, and 24 bases lay between the germline ends. Germline-derived CDR1 and CDR2 are SGHTA and FQGNSA. CDR3 nucleotides: TGTGCCAGCACCCCGGGACAAGGAGGAATGGGGGCTAATGAAAAACTGTTTTTT. Its protein is CASTPGQGGMGANEKLFF.

This clone was recorded only once. V is TRBV2 and J is TRBJ2-6; 10 nucleotides line up with TRBD1. Germline loops: CDR1 SNHLY, CDR2 FYNNEI. There are 16 residues in the CDR3. V trimming: 6 bases; J trimming: 4 bases; junction bases outside the gene matches: 6. The CDR3 here is CASRRDRGSGANVLTF. The CDR3 DNA is TGTGCCAGCAGACGGGACAGGGGATCGGGGGCCAACGTCCTGACTTTC.

The chain combines TRBV7-6 with TRBJ2-3; maybe TRBD2 (6 bases). The CDR3 is made up of 16 amino acids. Germline CDR1 is SGHVS and CDR2 is FNYEAQ. Trimming removed 5 bases from V and 2 bases from J, with 17 bases in between. CDR3 residues: CASSPSGDPATDTQYF. Written as DNA, the CDR3 is TGTGCCAGCAGCCCCTCGGGGGACCCCGCCACAGATACGCAGTATTTT.

This clone was counted a few times. The sample has other DNA sequences that encode this CDR3 too. This chain joins TRBV19 and TRBJ1-4, with TRBD1 matching 7 bases. The CDR3 has 15 amino acids. CDR1 is LNHDA, CDR2 SQIVND, per germline (reference sequence). The junction had 3 bases not matched to a gene; V was cut back by 5 bases and J by 0 bases. The CDR3 spells CASSPGTATNEKLFF. The CDR3 nucleotides read TGTGCCAGTAGTCCGGGGACAGCAACTAATGAAAAACTGTTTTTT.

This chain connects TRBV30 to TRBJ1-3, with D perhaps TRBD1 (5 bases). Between the trimmed V and J ends, which lost 0 bases and 8 bases, there was a span of 11 bases. CDR1 GTSNPN and CDR2 SVGIG come from the germline V gene (reference sequence). The CDR3 totals 13 residues. The CDR3 DNA reads as TGTGCCTGGAGTGTACAGACGGGGGACACCATATATTTT. Amino acids: CAWSVQTGDTIYF.

V and J are TRBV24-1 and TRBJ2-1; a weak D match, TRBD1 (6 bases). Germline values: CDR1 KGHDR, CDR2 SFDVKD. V gave up 4 bases and J gave up 6 bases, with 12 bases separating them. The CDR3 loop spans 14 amino acids. The CDR3 region has the DNA TGTGCCACCAGTGACTATACAGGGTCCAATGAGCAGTTCTTC. This translates into CATSDYTGSNEQFF.

This chain uses TRBV5-6 with TRBJ2-1; a possible D gene is TRBD2 (6 bases). CDR3 length equals 16 residues. Trimming removed 4 bases at V and 0 bases at J, with 14 bases between. CDR1 SGHDT and CDR2 YYEEEE come from the germline V gene. CDR3 protein: CASSVLPGGSYNEQFF. In DNA, the CDR3 is TGTGCCAGCAGCGTTTTACCCGGGGGCTCCTACAATGAGCAGTTCTTC.

About this clone itself: The sample holds other DNA sequences that translate to the same CDR3. This chain uses TRBV12-3 or TRBV12-4 with TRBJ1-2; D is undetermined. The CDR3 contains 12 residues. V was cut by 2 bases and J by 2 bases, with 3 bases left in between. This CDR3 is CASSLNNYGYTF. CDR3 in DNA: TGTGCCAGCAGTTTAAACAACTATGGCTACACCTTC.

The V call is TRBV12-5, the J call TRBJ1-3, with D possibly matching TRBD1 (5 bases). The CDR3 is 16 amino acids. CDR1 and CDR2 from the germline V gene are LGHNT and FRNRAP. The V and J ends lost 2 bases and 3 bases respectively, with 14 bases between them. The CDR3 here is CASGLYRGNGGNTIYF. CDR3 nucleotides: TGTGCTAGTGGTTTGTATCGGGGGAACGGTGGAAACACCATATATTTT.

The gene calls are TRBV11-3 and TRBJ2-7; TRBD2 matches at 8 bases. This CDR3 is built from 16 residues. Looked up from germline, CDR1 is SGHNT and CDR2 is YENEEA. The V segment lost 5 bases and the J segment 5 bases; nucleotides outside the gene matches: 14. In DNA, the CDR3 is TGTGCCAGCAGCCCATCTACGGGACTAGAGGAGAACGAGCAGTACTTC. It codes for CASSPSTGLEENEQYF.

The chain carries TRBV5-1 and TRBJ1-1; no clear D gene. The CDR3 contains 15 residues. Germline CDR1 and CDR2: SGHRS and YFSETQ. Between the trimmed V and J ends, which lost 1 base and 0 bases, there was a span of 10 bases. CDR3 protein: CASSLNAVMNTEAFF. CDR3 nucleotide sequence: TGCGCCAGCAGCTTGAACGCGGTTATGAACACTGAAGCTTTCTTT.

The count of this clone is one. The rearrangement uses TRBV10-1 and TRBJ2-7; D is possibly TRBD2 (6 bases). The CDR3 totals 14 residues. Trimming left V 10 bases short and J 0 bases short, with 16 bases between. Germline CDR1 WNHNN, CDR2 SYGVQD (reference sequence). The CDR3 DNA follows: TGCGCCACCTCCCTTAGGGACTCCTCCTACGAGCAGTACTTC. Its translation is CATSLRDSSYEQYF.

About this clone: Other nucleotide sequences in the sample specify the same CDR3. The rearrangement links TRBV12-3 or TRBV12-4 to TRBJ1-2; the D gene is possibly TRBD1 (6 bases). V lost 3 bases and J lost 8, with 10 bases in between. The length of the CDR3 is 12 residues. The CDR3 loop reads CASSLGGGGYTF. Here the CDR3 DNA reads TGTGCCAGCAGTTTGGGGGGCGGGGGCTACACCTTC.

The chain links TRBV19 to TRBJ2-3, with 9 bases lining up with TRBD2. Germline V gives CDR1 LNHDA, CDR2 SQIVND (reference sequence). With 5 bases clipped from V and 2 bases from J, the junction kept 5 bases outside the gene matches. This CDR3 comprises 15 residues. The CDR3 coding sequence is TGTGCCAGTAGTGTCGGACTAGCGAACACAGATACGCAGTATTTT. Its translation: CASSVGLANTDTQYF.

This clone was counted once. The V gene is TRBV19, the J gene TRBJ2-3, with D possibly TRBD1 on 5 matching bases. The ends were cut back, 9 bases at V and 4 bases at J, with 17 bases in the middle. Per the germline V gene, CDR1 is LNHDA and CDR2 is SQIVND (reference sequence). The CDR3 is 14 residues long. The CDR3 is CASRGLQGADTQYF. The CDR3 bases are TGTGCCAGCCGTGGCCTGCAGGGCGCAGATACGCAGTATTTT. Looking up the rest from reference TRBV19 and TRBJ2-3 gives the full variable domain: DGGITQSPKYLFRKEGQNVTLSCEQNLNHDAMYWYRQDPGQGLRLIYYSQIVNDFQKGDIAEGYSVSREKKESFPLTVTSAQKNPTAFYLCASRGLQGADTQYFGPGTRLTVL.

This sequence joins TRBV3-1 (or the pseudogene TRBV3-2) and TRBJ1-6, with unresolved D. The CDR3 is made up of 18 amino acids. Trimming removed 0 bases from V and 6 bases from J, with 18 bases in between. From germline, CDR1 is LGHDT and CDR2 YNNKEL (reference sequence). The CDR3 DNA reads TGTGCCAGCAGCCAAGATCCCGCCCGGCACAGTTCTAATTCACCCCTCCACTTT. Translating it yields CASSQDPARHSSNSPLHF.

The V gene is TRBV2, the J gene TRBJ2-6; 7 bases line up with TRBD1. The CDR3 is 15 amino acids. With V trimmed by 7 bases and J by 3 bases, 6 bases remained unmatched. Germline V gene data show CDR1 as SNHLY and CDR2 as FYNNEI. CDR3 sequence reads: CASKNDRVGANVLTF. In DNA, the CDR3 is TGTGCCAGCAAAAACGACAGGGTTGGGGCCAACGTCCTGACTTTC.

The chain carries TRBV6-1 and TRBJ1-6; D call uncertain. CDR3 length equals 13 residues. V was pared by 6 bases and J by 8 bases, with 11 bases between. The germline V gene has CDR1 MNHNS and CDR2 SASEGT. The CDR3 loop reads CASSPDNDSPLHF. The CDR3 region has the DNA TGTGCCAGCAGCCCTGACAACGATTCACCCCTCCACTTT.

The chain carries TRBV10-3 and TRBJ2-5; D remains unclear. The CDR3 loop spans 15 amino acids. Between the trimmed V and J ends, which lost 0 bases and 2 bases, there was a span of 10 bases. Germline V gene lookup returns CDR1 ENHRY and CDR2 SYGVKD. The CDR3 nucleotides are TGTGCCATCAGTGAGTCGTCCGTAAATCAAGAGACCCAGTACTTC. Its protein is CAISESSVNQETQYF.

CDR3 amino acids: CASSGGPEQFF. CDR3 coding DNA: TGTGCCAGCAGCGGGGGTCCTGAGCAGTTCTTC. The J gene is TRBJ2-1, the V gene TRBV12-3 or TRBV12-4; possible D gene TRBD2, 6 bases. The V end was cut by 6 bases, the J end by 9 bases, with 9 bases between. The CDR3 runs 11 residues.

The table lists this clone with a count of one. The rearrangement uses TRBV7-9 and TRBJ2-6; the D gene could be TRBD1 or TRBD2 (6 bases each). This CDR3 is built from 18 residues. CDR1 is SEHNR and CDR2 is FQNEAQ in the germline V gene (reference sequence). Trimming shortened V by 0 bases and J by 0 bases, and 12 bases separated the two germline ends. The CDR3 DNA is TGTGCCAGCAGCTTAGCGTTAGGGGGGAGCTCTGGGGCCAACGTCCTGACTTTC. Its protein product is CASSLALGGSSGANVLTF.